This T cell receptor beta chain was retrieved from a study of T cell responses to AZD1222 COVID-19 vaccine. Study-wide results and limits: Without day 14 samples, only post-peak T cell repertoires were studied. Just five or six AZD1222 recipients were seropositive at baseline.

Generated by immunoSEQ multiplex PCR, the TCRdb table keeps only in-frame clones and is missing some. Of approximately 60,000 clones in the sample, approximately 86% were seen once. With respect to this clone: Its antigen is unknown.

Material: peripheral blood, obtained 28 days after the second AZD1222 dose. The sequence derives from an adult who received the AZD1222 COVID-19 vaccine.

CDR3 nucleotides: TGTGCCAGCAGCTTAGTAAAGGCGGCGGCGACCTACGAGCAGTACTTC. Translation gives CASSLVKAAATYEQYF. The chain joins TRBV7-9 to TRBJ2-7; D is undetermined. The CDR3 is made up of 16 amino acids. The V gene's germline CDR1 is SEHNR and CDR2 FQNEAQ (reference sequence). V lost 1 base, J lost 2 bases, and 15 bases lay in between.